This paragraph reports one T cell receptor beta chain. The antigen remains undetermined. This CDR3 has 19 amino acids. V shed 0 bases and J 8 bases; nucleotides not matched to a gene: 19. CDR1 is LGHDT and CDR2 is YNNKEL in the germline V gene (reference sequence). Data came from immunoSEQ multiplex PCR; TCRdb stores just in-frame clones and leaves some out. The table includes tens of thousands of clones, around 85% detected once. This sample was included in a study of CD4 T cells in relation to SARS-CoV-2 and coronaviruses. In the study overall: Convalescent donors were aged about 20 to 80, with median roughly 42 years.

Regarding the study as a whole: The assay detects memory recall responses, not culture-primed primary responses.

Sequences were obtained from memory CD4+ T cells from PBMCs. V gene TRBV3-1 (or the pseudogene TRBV3-2) combines with J gene TRBJ2-3, with 8 bases identical to TRBD2. The clonotype originates from an adult with COVID-19. As DNA, the CDR3 is TGTGCCAGCAGCCAAGAAAGAAAGATGATAGCGGGATCGAGCGGTACGCAGTATTTT. Residues: CASSQERKMIAGSSGTQYF.